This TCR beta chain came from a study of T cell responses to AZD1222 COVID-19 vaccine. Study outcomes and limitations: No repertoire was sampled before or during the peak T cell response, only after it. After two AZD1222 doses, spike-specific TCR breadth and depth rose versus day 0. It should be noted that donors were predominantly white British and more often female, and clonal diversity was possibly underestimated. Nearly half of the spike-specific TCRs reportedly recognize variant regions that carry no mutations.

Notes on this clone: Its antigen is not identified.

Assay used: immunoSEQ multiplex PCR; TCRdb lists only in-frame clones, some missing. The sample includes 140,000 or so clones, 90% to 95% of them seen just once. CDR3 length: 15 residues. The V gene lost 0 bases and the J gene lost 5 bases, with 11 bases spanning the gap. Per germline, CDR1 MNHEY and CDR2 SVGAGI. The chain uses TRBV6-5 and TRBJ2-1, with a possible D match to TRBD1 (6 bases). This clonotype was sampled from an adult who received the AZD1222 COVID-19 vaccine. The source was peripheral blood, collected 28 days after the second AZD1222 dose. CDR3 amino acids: CASSYSHRVNNEQFF. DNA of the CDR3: TGTGCCAGCAGTTACTCGCACAGGGTTAACAATGAGCAGTTCTTC.